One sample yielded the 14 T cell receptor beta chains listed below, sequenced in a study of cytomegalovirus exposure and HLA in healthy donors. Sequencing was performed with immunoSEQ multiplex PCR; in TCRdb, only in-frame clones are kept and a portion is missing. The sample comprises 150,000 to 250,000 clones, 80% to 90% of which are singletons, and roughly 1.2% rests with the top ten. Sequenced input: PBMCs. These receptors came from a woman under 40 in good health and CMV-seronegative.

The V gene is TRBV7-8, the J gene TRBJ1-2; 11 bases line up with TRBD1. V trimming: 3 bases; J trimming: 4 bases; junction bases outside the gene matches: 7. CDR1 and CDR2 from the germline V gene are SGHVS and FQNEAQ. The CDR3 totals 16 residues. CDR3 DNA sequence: TGTGCCAGCAGCTTCTCCGGACAGGGGGCGGGCTATGGCTACACCTTC. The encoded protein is CASSFSGQGAGYGYTF.

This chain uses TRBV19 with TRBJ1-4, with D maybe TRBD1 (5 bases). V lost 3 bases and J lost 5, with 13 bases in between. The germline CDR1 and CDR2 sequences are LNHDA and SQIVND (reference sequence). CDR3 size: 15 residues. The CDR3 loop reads CASSMDGRENEKLFF. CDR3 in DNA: TGTGCCAGTAGTATGGACGGCAGGGAAAATGAAAAACTGTTTTTT.

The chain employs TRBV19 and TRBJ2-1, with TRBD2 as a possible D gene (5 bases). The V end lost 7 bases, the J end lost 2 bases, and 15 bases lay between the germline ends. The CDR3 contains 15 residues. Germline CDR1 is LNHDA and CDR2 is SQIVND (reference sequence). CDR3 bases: TGTGCCAGTAACCCTAGCCTATCAACCTACAATGAGCAGTTCTTC. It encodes CASNPSLSTYNEQFF.

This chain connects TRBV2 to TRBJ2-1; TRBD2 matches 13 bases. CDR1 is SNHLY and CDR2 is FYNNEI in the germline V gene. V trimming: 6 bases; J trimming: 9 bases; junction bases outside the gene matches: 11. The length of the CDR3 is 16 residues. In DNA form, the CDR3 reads TGTGCCAGCAGACCTCCGGGACTAGCGGGGTCTTCTGAGCAGTTCTTC. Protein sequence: CASRPPGLAGSSEQFF.

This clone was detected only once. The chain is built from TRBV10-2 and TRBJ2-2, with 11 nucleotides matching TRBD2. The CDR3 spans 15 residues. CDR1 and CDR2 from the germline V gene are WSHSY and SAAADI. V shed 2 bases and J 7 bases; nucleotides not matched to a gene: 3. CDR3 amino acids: CASSEASGRNGELFF. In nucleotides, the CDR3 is TGCGCCAGCAGTGAGGCTAGCGGGAGGAACGGGGAGCTGTTTTTT.

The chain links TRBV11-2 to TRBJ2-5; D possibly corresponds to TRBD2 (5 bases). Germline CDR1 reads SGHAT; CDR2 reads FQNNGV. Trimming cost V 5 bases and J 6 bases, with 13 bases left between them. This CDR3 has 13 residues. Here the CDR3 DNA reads TGTGCCAGCAGCGTTTACGGGGTGAAGACCCAGTACTTC. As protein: CASSVYGVKTQYF.

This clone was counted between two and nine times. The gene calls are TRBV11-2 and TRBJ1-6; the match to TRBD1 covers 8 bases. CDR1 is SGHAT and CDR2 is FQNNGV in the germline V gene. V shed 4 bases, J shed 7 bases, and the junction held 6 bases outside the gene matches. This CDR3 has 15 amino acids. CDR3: CASSSSQGANSPLHF. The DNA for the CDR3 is TGTGCCAGCAGCTCGAGCCAGGGGGCGAATTCACCCCTCCACTTT.

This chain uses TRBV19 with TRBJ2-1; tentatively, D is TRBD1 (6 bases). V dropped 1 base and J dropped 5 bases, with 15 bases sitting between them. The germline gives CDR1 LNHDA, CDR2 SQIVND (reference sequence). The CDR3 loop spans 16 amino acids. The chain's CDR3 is CASSIGYREFHNEQFF. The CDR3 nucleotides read TGTGCCAGTAGTATAGGCTACAGGGAGTTCCACAATGAGCAGTTCTTC.

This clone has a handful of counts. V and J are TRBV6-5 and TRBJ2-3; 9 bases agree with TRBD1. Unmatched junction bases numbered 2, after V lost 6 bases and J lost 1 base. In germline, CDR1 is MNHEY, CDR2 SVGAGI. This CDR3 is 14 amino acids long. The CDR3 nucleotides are TGTGCCAGCAGGGACAGGGGAGGCACAGATACGCAGTATTTT. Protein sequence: CASRDRGGTDTQYF.

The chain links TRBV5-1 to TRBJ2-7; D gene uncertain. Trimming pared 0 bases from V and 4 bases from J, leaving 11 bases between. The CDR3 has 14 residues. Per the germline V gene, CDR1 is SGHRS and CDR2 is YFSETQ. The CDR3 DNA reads TGCGCCAGCAGCTTGGCTGAAGCCCAATACGAGCAGTACTTC. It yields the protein CASSLAEAQYEQYF.

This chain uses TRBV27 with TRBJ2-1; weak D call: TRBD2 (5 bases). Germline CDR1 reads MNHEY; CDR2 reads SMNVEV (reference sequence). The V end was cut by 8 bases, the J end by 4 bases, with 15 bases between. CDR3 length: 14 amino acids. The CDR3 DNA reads TGTGCCAGCCGGCGGGCCGACGGGTACAATGAGCAGTTCTTC. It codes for CASRRADGYNEQFF.

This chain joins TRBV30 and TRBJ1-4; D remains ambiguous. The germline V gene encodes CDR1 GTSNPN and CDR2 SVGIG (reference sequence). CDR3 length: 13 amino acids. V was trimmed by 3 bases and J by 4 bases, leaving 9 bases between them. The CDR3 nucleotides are TGTGCCTGGAGCAAGGGAGGTAATGAAAAACTGTTTTTT. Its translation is CAWSKGGNEKLFF. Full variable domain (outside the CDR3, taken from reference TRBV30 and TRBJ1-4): SQTIHQWPATLVQPVGSPLSLECTVEGTSNPNLYWYRQAAGRGLQLLFYSVGIGQISSEVPQNLSASRPQDRQFILSSKKLLLSDSGFYLCAWSKGGNEKLFFGSGTQLSVL.

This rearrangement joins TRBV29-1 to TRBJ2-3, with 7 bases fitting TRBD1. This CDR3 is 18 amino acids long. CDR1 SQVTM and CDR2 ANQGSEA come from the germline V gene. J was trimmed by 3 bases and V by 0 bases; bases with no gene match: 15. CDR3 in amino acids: CSVEDLTGPTGETDTQYF. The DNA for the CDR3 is TGCAGCGTTGAAGATTTGACCGGTCCAACAGGGGAGACAGATACGCAGTATTTT.

CDR3 DNA: TGTGCCAGCAGCTTAAGACAAGGGAGTAGCTATGGCTACACCTTC. It encodes CASSLRQGSSYGYTF. V is TRBV7-8 and J is TRBJ1-2; D is uncertain. The CDR3 spans 15 residues. Germline CDR1 is SGHVS and CDR2 is FQNEAQ. The V end was cut by 2 bases, the J end by 4 bases, with 14 bases between.